Each of the 21 T cell receptor beta chains below was sequenced from the same sample in a study of blood T cell repertoires in COVID-19 (TCRdb year 2020). Libraries were made using the immunoSEQ multiplex PCR assay. The table comes from immuneACCESS by way of TCRdb, which keeps in-frame sequences with V and J called. Part of the clones is missing from these tables; in studies checked, under half for an unresolved V gene and the rest for unknown reasons. The sample table records some 80,000 clones; approximately 80% of these occur just once. The biggest ten clones account for about 12% of the sample. The specimen was peripheral blood. The receptors shown here come from a human donor in a cohort sampled during active COVID-19.

The V gene is TRBV11-2, the J gene TRBJ2-1; 7 bases are a match to TRBD2. Germline trimming cut 0 bases from V and 3 bases from J; bases unmatched to any gene: 5. Germline lookup yields CDR1 SGHAT and CDR2 FQNNGV. There are 16 residues in the CDR3. CDR3 sequence reads: CASSLDLRGSYNEQFF. The CDR3 DNA follows: TGTGCCAGCAGCTTAGATCTGCGCGGGAGCTACAATGAGCAGTTCTTC.

V gene TRBV5-1 combines with J gene TRBJ1-1; D may be TRBD1 (5 bases). The V gene's germline CDR1 is SGHRS and CDR2 YFSETQ. The V end lost 4 bases, the J end lost 1 base, and 8 bases lay between the germline ends. The CDR3 is 13 amino acids. DNA of the CDR3: TGCGCCAGCAGCAAGACAGAGAACACTGAAGCTTTCTTT. Protein: CASSKTENTEAFF.

The chain uses TRBV6-5 and TRBJ1-2; the match to TRBD1 covers 7 bases. V shed 0 bases, J shed 0 bases, and the junction held 4 bases outside the gene matches. The CDR3 has 16 amino acids. Germline CDR1 and CDR2: MNHEY and SVGAGI. The CDR3 is CASSYSGTEANYGYTF. The CDR3 DNA is TGTGCCAGCAGTTACTCAGGGACAGAAGCTAACTATGGCTACACCTTC.

The rearrangement uses TRBV6-2 or TRBV6-3 and TRBJ1-3; no reliable D call. The ends were cut back, 4 bases at V and 4 bases at J, with 11 bases in the middle. The CDR3 sequence is 14 residues long. Germline lookup yields CDR1 MNHEY and CDR2 SVGEGT. The CDR3 nucleotides read TGTGCCAGCAGTTCTAACTGGGCCGGAAACACCATATATTTT. Protein: CASSSNWAGNTIYF.

The CDR3 DNA reads as TGTGCCAGCAGCCAAGTGGGGCAGGGTCTCGGCTACACCTTC. This translates into CASSQVGQGLGYTF. The chain employs TRBV4-2 and TRBJ1-2; D perhaps matches TRBD1 (5 bases). The CDR3 consists of 14 residues. The germline V gene encodes CDR1 LGHNA and CDR2 YNFKEQ. The V gene lost 1 base and the J gene lost 8 bases, with 14 bases spanning the gap.

The J gene is TRBJ1-3, the V gene TRBV18; D might be TRBD1 (5 bases). Trimming took 2 bases from V and 2 from J, leaving 10 bases between them. Germline CDR1 KGHSH, CDR2 LQKENI. The CDR3 spans 15 residues. The CDR3 loop is CASSPSGMAGNTIYF. The CDR3 region has the DNA TGTGCCAGCTCACCATCAGGGATGGCTGGAAACACCATATATTTT.

This clone was seen a single time. The chain is built from TRBV11-2 and TRBJ2-5, with 9 nucleotides matching TRBD2. Germline lookup yields CDR1 SGHAT and CDR2 FQNNGV. The junction had 3 bases not matched to a gene; V was cut back by 6 bases and J by 4 bases. The CDR3 has 13 amino acids. This chain's CDR3 is CASRTSGGETQYF. The DNA for the CDR3 is TGTGCCAGCAGGACTAGCGGTGGAGAGACCCAGTACTTC. The whole variable domain, remainder taken from reference TRBV11-2 and TRBJ2-5, is EAGVAQSPRYKIIEKRQSVAFWCNPISGHATLYWYQQILGQGPKLLIQFQNNGVVDDSQLPKDRFSAERLKGVDSTLKIQPAKLEDSAVYLCASRTSGGETQYFGPGTRLLVL.

V usage is TRBV12-5 and J usage is TRBJ1-6; 7 bases agree with TRBD1. Unmatched junction bases numbered 9, after V lost 0 bases and J lost 1 base. Per germline, CDR1 LGHNT and CDR2 FRNRAP. The CDR3 has 19 amino acids. Written as DNA, the CDR3 is TGTGCTAGTGGTTTGGTACTCGGCAGGGGGTATTCCTATAATTCACCCCTCCACTTT. It specifies CASGLVLGRGYSYNSPLHF.

The CDR3 is CASSRGPPNEQFF. In DNA, the CDR3 is TGTGCCAGCAGCCGAGGGCCCCCCAATGAGCAGTTCTTC. This chain joins TRBV11-3 and TRBJ2-1; possibly TRBD2 for D (5 bases). The ends were cut back, 5 bases at V and 6 bases at J, with 11 bases in the middle. Germline V lookup: CDR1 SGHNT, CDR2 YENEEA. CDR3 length equals 13 residues. Full variable domain (remainder filled in from reference TRBV11-3 and TRBJ2-1): EAGVVQSPRYKIIEKKQPVAFWCNPISGHNTLYWYLQNLGQGPELLIRYENEEAVDDSQLPKDRFSAERLKGVDSTLKIQPAELGDSAVYLCASSRGPPNEQFFGPGTRLTVL.

This chain uses TRBV7-8 with TRBJ2-7; 14 bases are shared with TRBD2. The CDR3 is made up of 15 amino acids. With 6 bases clipped from V and 3 bases from J, the junction kept 4 bases outside the gene matches. CDR1 SGHVS and CDR2 FQNEAQ come from the germline V gene. CDR3: CASSSGLAGGYEQYF. The CDR3 nucleotides read TGTGCCAGCAGTTCAGGACTAGCGGGAGGCTACGAGCAGTACTTC.

This clone was seen only a few times. The V and J genes are TRBV2 and TRBJ2-1, with 9 nucleotides matching TRBD2. CDR1 is SNHLY and CDR2 is FYNNEI in the germline V gene. CDR3 length: 14 residues. V was pared by 7 bases and J by 4 bases, with 5 bases of the junction left unmatched. CDR3 residues: CASISAGGYNEQFF. As DNA, the CDR3 is TGTGCCAGCATCTCGGCGGGGGGGTACAATGAGCAGTTCTTC.

V gene TRBV18 combines with J gene TRBJ2-7; tentative D call: TRBD2 (6 bases). V lost 3 bases to trimming and J lost 5 bases, with 17 bases between them. Germline CDR1 is KGHSH and CDR2 is LQKENI. The CDR3 runs to 15 residues. Written as DNA, the CDR3 is TGTGCCAGCTCACCTACGGGGCCCGGGGGTGACGAGCAGTACTTC. Translated, it gives CASSPTGPGGDEQYF.

This sequence joins TRBV2 and TRBJ1-4, with a weak D call TRBD1 (5 bases). Trimming cost V 10 bases and J 0 bases, with 12 bases left between them. The CDR3 loop spans 14 amino acids. The germline CDR1 and CDR2 sequences are SNHLY and FYNNEI. CDR3 loop: CATGRVSTNEKLFF. CDR3 bases: TGTGCCACCGGCAGGGTGTCAACTAATGAAAAACTGTTTTTT.

V and J are TRBV6-5 and TRBJ1-5; D not certain. The CDR3 spans 15 residues. The V end lost 6 bases, the J end lost 7 bases, and 19 bases lay between the germline ends. The germline V gene encodes CDR1 MNHEY and CDR2 SVGAGI. DNA of the CDR3: TGTGCCAGCAGCGCGGACGACGGGAAGAAACAGCCCCAGCATTTT. This translates into CASSADDGKKQPQHF.

The chain uses TRBV18 and TRBJ2-2, with 8 positions matching TRBD1. The CDR3 totals 15 residues. The V gene end was trimmed by 4 bases and the J gene end by 3 bases; junction bases not matched to a gene: 4. The germline V gene has CDR1 KGHSH and CDR2 LQKENI. CDR3 protein: CASSRQGADTGELFF. The CDR3 nucleotides are TGTGCCAGCTCACGCCAGGGGGCGGACACCGGGGAGCTGTTTTTT.

The chain recombines TRBV3-1 (or the pseudogene TRBV3-2) with TRBJ1-2; 7 nucleotides line up with TRBD1. Trimming at V came to 0 bases and at J to 4 bases, leaving 2 bases not matched to a gene. CDR3 size: 14 residues. Germline lookup yields CDR1 LGHDT and CDR2 YNNKEL (reference sequence). CDR3 loop: CASSQETGLYGYTF. The CDR3 DNA reads TGTGCCAGCAGCCAAGAGACAGGGCTCTATGGCTACACCTTC.

This clone has only one observation. The gene calls are TRBV4-2 and TRBJ1-1, with 9 bases lining up with TRBD1. The CDR3 contains 13 residues. J lost 4 bases, V lost 3 bases, and 0 bases had no gene match. Germline V lookup: CDR1 LGHNA, CDR2 YNFKEQ. DNA of the CDR3: TGTGCCAGCAGCCAGGACAGGGGCACTGAAGCTTTCTTT. It yields the protein CASSQDRGTEAFF.

This clone was counted a few times. The chain combines TRBV6-5 with TRBJ1-3; D is ambiguous. Trimming cost V 2 bases and J 0 bases, with 11 bases left between them. This CDR3 region has 16 residues. Germline CDR1 reads MNHEY; CDR2 reads SVGAGI. The CDR3 DNA reads TGTGCCAGCAGTTACAAGCTTCGTAGCTCTGGAAACACCATATATTTT. It translates to CASSYKLRSSGNTIYF.

This clone has just one count. The rearrangement links TRBV27 to TRBJ2-1, with TRBD2 identical over 7 bases. Germline values: CDR1 MNHEY, CDR2 SMNVEV (reference sequence). There are 16 residues in the CDR3. With V trimmed by 6 bases and J by 0 bases, 8 bases remained unmatched. CDR3 sequence reads: CASSLMGTNSYNEQFF. As DNA, the CDR3 is TGTGCCAGCAGCCTCATGGGGACTAACTCCTACAATGAGCAGTTCTTC.

The chain carries TRBV5-1 and TRBJ2-1, with TRBD2 matching 11 bases. This CDR3 is built from 18 residues. V trimming: 2 bases; J trimming: 6 bases; junction bases outside the gene matches: 13. CDR1 SGHRS and CDR2 YFSETQ come from the germline V gene. DNA of the CDR3: TGCGCCAGCAGCTTAACCACAACTAGCGGGAGTCTAGGCAATGAGCAGTTCTTC. Translated, it gives CASSLTTTSGSLGNEQFF.

The rearrangement joins TRBV7-8 to TRBJ1-5; D is possibly TRBD1 (6 bases). V lost 1 base and J 1 base, leaving 20 bases between the germline ends. This CDR3 region has 19 residues. The germline gives CDR1 SGHVS, CDR2 FQNEAQ. The DNA of the CDR3 is TGTGCCAGCAGCTTAGTTGGCAGGGGTTCCTTGGGAAGCAATCAGCCCCAGCATTTT. Its protein is CASSLVGRGSLGSNQPQHF.